This T cell receptor (beta chain) was identified during a study of shared clonotypes between healthy human individuals (dated by TCRdb to the early 2020s). In terms of the full investigation: The cohort included three men and a couple of women between 18 and 49 years of age. For each donor, three plates each were used for CD4 naive and CD4 memory, two plates were used for CD8 naive, and one plate was used for CD8 memory. The study deeply sequenced blood TCR repertoires of several healthy adults to estimate repertoire size and the extent of clonotype sharing between individuals. Different laboratories and diverse techniques were used to prepare libraries and sequence TCR repertoires, to increase sequencing depth and limit assay-specific biases. Per donor, leukapheresis produced somewhere between about 0.8 and 9.5 billion PBMCs. Summary of the overall study and its limitations: Across a handful of donors, roughly 5% of naive CD4, around 3.5% of naive CD8, about 2.3% of memory CD4, and 0.4% to 0.45% of memory CD8 clonotypes were shared. Naive subsets generally had larger estimated clonotype richness than memory subsets. Sampling was limited to blood, and TCR repertoires in tissue likely differ from TCR repertoires in blood. Incomplete sequencing was indicated by rarefaction of sorted-subset datasets, despite the large sequencing depth. Compared with non-shared clonotypes, clonotypes shared by all four sorted-subset donors had higher generation probabilities. Because the study included only a small number of donors, the genetic and exposure-history diversity represented was limited. Pairwise subsampling led to the expectation that sequencing depth would affect the degree of clonotype sharing among donors.

This clone occurred once. What this receptor recognizes is not known. It has no much larger one-base neighbor in the sample; base qualities were not kept. CD8 naive samples were CD45RO-negative cells positively selected for CCR7, giving a CD45RA+CCR7+ population that excluded TemRA cells. The donors were healthy, HIV-negative adults with no recently reported acute infections or vaccinations. All donors were Caucasian adults living in Nashville, Tennessee, USA. After blood collection by leukapheresis, PBMCs were isolated using Ficoll-Histopaque density gradient centrifugation and then cryopreserved in the vapor phase of liquid nitrogen. Analytical flow cytometry was used to check the purity and quantity of every magnetically sorted T cell population. From each sorted fraction, genomic DNA was isolated and quantified by UV absorbance on a Nanodrop 2000c. Inclusive of the bounding cysteine and phenylalanine, the CDR3 is 14 residues long. Only the CDR3 DNA stays, 42 bases, in frame from base 1. Per the germline V gene, SGHVS is the CDR1 and FNYEAQ is the CDR2. V and J are trimmed by 5 bases and 5 bases, and the gene matches miss 8 bases of the junction.

Using the deep immunoSEQ assay, multiplex PCR amplified TCR CDR3 regions from genomic DNA. For each cell subset, the extracted genomic DNA was distributed evenly across all wells of several immunoSEQ 96-well plates, and each plate served as one replicate. For sorted subsets, about 220 ng of genomic DNA, equivalent to 25,000 to 35,000 T cell genomes, went into each replicate PCR. Purified libraries were quantified with a Qubit 3.0 fluorometer, sized on a Bioanalyzer 2100, and re-quantified with the KAPA Library Quantification kit. A separate single-read 150-cycle Illumina NextSeq 550 flow cell was used to sequence each immunoSEQ 96-well plate. As for how the authors treated the data: Because the immunoSEQ output held only junctional sequences and lacked quality scores, the filtering could not match the filtering applied to full-length reads. Sequences were annotated with PyIR, a Python wrapper for IgBLAST v1.9, and V/J genes and CDR3 were assigned using IMGT germline references. Any read was removed if the V/J assignment was weak (E-value above 1e-6), the CDR3 was missing, or the read contained stop codons, out-of-frame junctions, or ambiguous translated residues. A V3J clonotype was defined by an identical inferred V gene, J gene, and CDR3 amino acid sequence. The percentage overlap between two repertoires was calculated by dividing the number of shared unique clonotypes by the size of the smaller repertoire. Repertoire richness was assessed with RTK rarefaction, the Chao1 estimator, and Recon v2.1 estimates of unobserved clonotypes. For all TCRbeta clonotypes obtained by the gDNA method from several donors, generation probabilities were computed with OLGA. In TCRdb, the immuneACCESS table is reduced to in-frame sequences with V and J assigned. These tables do not hold every clone; where another copy was compared, an unresolved V gene accounts for under half, and the others remain unexplained. V, J and clone size reflect that table, while D and trimming were determined from the DNA. This sample gives some 2,000,000 clones in total; approximately 95% of them show up just once. The top ten hold about 1.1% of the sample.

Sequenced sample: naive CD8+ T cells sorted from blood. The intended sense of this specimen's cell subset or site label: CD45RA+CCR7+. This sequence uses TRBV7-6 and TRBJ1-1, and 7 junctional nucleotides match TRBD1. The receptor was isolated from a man between 18 and 29 years old in good health. The sequenced DNA is TGTGCCAGCAGCACCGACAGGGAAGGGACTGAAGCTTTCTTT. It specifies CASSTDREGTEAFF.